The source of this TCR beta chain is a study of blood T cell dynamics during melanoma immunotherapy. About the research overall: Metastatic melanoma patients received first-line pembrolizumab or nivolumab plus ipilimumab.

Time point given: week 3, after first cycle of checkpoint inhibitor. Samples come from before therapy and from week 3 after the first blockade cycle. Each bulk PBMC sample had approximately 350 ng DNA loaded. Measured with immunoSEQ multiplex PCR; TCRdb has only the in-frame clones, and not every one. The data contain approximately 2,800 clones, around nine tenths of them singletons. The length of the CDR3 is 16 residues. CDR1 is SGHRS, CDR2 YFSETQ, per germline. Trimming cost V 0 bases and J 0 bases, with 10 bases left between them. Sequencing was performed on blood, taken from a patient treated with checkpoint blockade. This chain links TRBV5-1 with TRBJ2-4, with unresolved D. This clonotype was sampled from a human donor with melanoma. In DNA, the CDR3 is TGCGCCAGCAGCTTGGTGCGACCCGGAGCCAAAAACATTCAGTACTTC. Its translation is CASSLVRPGAKNIQYF.